This T cell receptor beta chain was observed in a study of cytomegalovirus exposure and HLA in healthy donors. Findings and limits, study-wide: In a later analysis, TCR association rates varied by HLA locus: DRB1 most, HLA-C fewest. Accurate HLA-A and HLA-B prediction from TCR beta sequences was reported for most subjects.

The germline V gene has CDR1 GTSNPN and CDR2 SVGIG (reference sequence). CDR3 size: 16 residues. Trimming at V came to 0 bases and at J to 5 bases, leaving 7 bases not matched to a gene. In the PCR, 60 Vbeta and 13 Jbeta primers were used. Method: immunoSEQ multiplex PCR; TCRdb's copy keeps in-frame clones and lacks some. The sample comprises over 60,000 clones, roughly 70% of which are singletons, and roughly 12% rests with the top ten. Points on this clone: Its target is not known.

The sequence derives from a man aged 65 to 79 in good health and CMV-seronegative. J is TRBJ1-2 and V is TRBV30; 12 bases fit TRBD1. Sequencing was done on a sample of PBMCs. The CDR3 reads CAWSVQGTGGGYGYTF. CDR3 nucleotide sequence: TGTGCCTGGAGTGTACAAGGGACAGGGGGCGGGTATGGCTACACCTTC.